Below, 8 T cell receptor beta chains from the same sample are listed, as sequenced in a study of blood T cell repertoires in COVID-19 (dated by TCRdb to the early 2020s). Library method: the immunoSEQ multiplex PCR assay. What TCRdb holds here is the immuneACCESS table cut down to in-frame rearrangements. Part of the clones is not present; checked against another copy, under half of the missing clones reflect an unresolved V gene, and the others are unexplained. A total of tens of thousands of clones appear in this sample, more than 85% of them only once. Around 7% of the sample lies in the top ten. Sample: peripheral blood. These receptors were taken from a man in his forties with COVID-19, enrolled during active disease.

The rearrangement joins TRBV9 to TRBJ1-6; a possible D gene is TRBD1 (5 bases). The CDR3 is 16 amino acids. V dropped 0 bases and J dropped 7 bases, with 14 bases sitting between them. In germline, CDR1 is SGDLS, CDR2 YYNGEE. DNA of the CDR3: TGTGCCAGCAGCGTAGGCGGTCAGGGTAACAATTCACCCCTCCACTTT. It specifies CASSVGGQGNNSPLHF.

J is TRBJ1-2 and V is TRBV4-2, with D uncertain. Germline V lookup: CDR1 LGHNA, CDR2 YNFKEQ. The CDR3 runs 17 residues. Deletions cut 1 base from V and 3 bases from J, with 18 bases between. The CDR3 region is CASSQGEGSKEYYGYTF. In DNA, the CDR3 is TGTGCCAGCAGCCAAGGGGAGGGATCGAAGGAATACTATGGCTACACCTTC.

This chain joins TRBV6-5 and TRBJ2-7; tentatively, D is TRBD2 (5 bases). The germline V gene has CDR1 MNHEY and CDR2 SVGAGI. This CDR3 contains 13 residues. Trimming pared 4 bases from V and 7 bases from J, leaving 14 bases between. CDR3 sequence: CASSSWSGGEQYF. The DNA of the CDR3 is TGTGCCAGCAGTTCCTGGAGCGGCGGAGAGCAGTACTTC.

The chain combines TRBV3-1 (or the pseudogene TRBV3-2) with TRBJ1-1; maybe TRBD1 (6 bases). This CDR3 has 15 amino acids. V was shortened by 4 bases and J by 2 bases, with 14 bases between the two germline ends. Germline V gene sequence: CDR1 LGHDT, CDR2 YNNKEL (reference sequence). Here the CDR3 DNA reads TGTGCCAGCAGCCTTGAGGGGGGGGGTAACACTGAAGCTTTCTTT. It translates to CASSLEGGGNTEAFF.

The V gene is TRBV11-2, the J gene TRBJ1-2; D is uncertain. In germline, CDR1 is SGHAT, CDR2 FQNNGV. CDR3 length: 16 amino acids. Trimming shortened V by 1 base and J by 0 bases, and 12 bases separated the two germline ends. This CDR3 reads CASSLGAGSTNYGYTF. CDR3 in DNA: TGTGCCAGCAGCTTAGGAGCAGGCAGCACTAACTATGGCTACACCTTC.

This chain links TRBV7-6 with TRBJ1-2; 9 bases align to TRBD1. V trimming: 5 bases; J trimming: 0 bases; junction bases outside the gene matches: 16. The CDR3 sequence is 19 residues long. Germline V CDR1 and CDR2: SGHVS, FNYEAQ. In DNA form, the CDR3 reads TGTGCCAGCAGCCCGTTCACTCCGGGACAGGGAATAGCTAACTATGGCTACACCTTC. This codes for CASSPFTPGQGIANYGYTF.

The chain links TRBV6-5 to TRBJ1-2, with TRBD1 identical over 8 bases. This CDR3 contains 15 residues. V trimming: 2 bases; J trimming: 3 bases; junction bases outside the gene matches: 5. In germline, CDR1 is MNHEY, CDR2 SVGAGI. The CDR3, as DNA: TGTGCCAGCAGTTACCCCATGGACAGGGACTATGGCTACACCTTC. Its protein is CASSYPMDRDYGYTF.

In regard to this clone: The germline gene is not matched at one end of the junction; a read error may be the cause. The chain couples TRBV27 to TRBJ1-2, with TRBD1 matching over 8 bases. Germline CDR1 MNHEY, CDR2 SMNVEV (reference sequence). The CDR3 has 15 residues. CDR3 in DNA: TGTGCCAGCAGTGTATCAGGGGGCCAGGGGCATGGCTACACCTTC. Residues: CASSVSGGQGHGYTF.